A single sample is the source of the 12 T cell receptor beta chains below, sequenced in a study of blood T cell repertoires in COVID-19 (dated by TCRdb to the early 2020s). Libraries were prepared through the immunoSEQ multiplex PCR assay. TCRdb obtained this table from immuneACCESS and retained in-frame rearrangements with V and J assigned. These tables miss some clones; where compared with another copy, unresolved V genes account for less than half of the shortfall, and the remainder is unexplained. The table for this sample lists 30,000 to 40,000 clones; more than 75% of them were counted only once. The ten largest clones represent about two fifths of the sample. Input material: peripheral blood. Every receptor here comes from a man of 80 years or more with active or convalescent COVID-19.

The table lists this clone with a few counts. The gene calls are TRBV6-5 and TRBJ1-5; no firm D call. CDR1 is MNHEY and CDR2 is SVGAGI in the germline V gene. Trimming stripped 6 bases from V and 6 bases from J, with 15 bases between. CDR3 size: 14 residues. Here the CDR3 reads CASRGMSAGQPQHF. The CDR3 DNA reads as TGTGCCAGCAGGGGCATGTCGGCCGGTCAGCCCCAGCATTTT.

V and J are TRBV24-1 and TRBJ2-7; TRBD2 aligns across 7 bases. The germline V gene encodes CDR1 KGHDR and CDR2 SFDVKD. V was pared by 4 bases and J by 7 bases, with 9 bases of the junction left unmatched. The CDR3 is 14 residues long. CDR3 amino acids: CATSDGGTPWEQYF. As DNA, the CDR3 is TGTGCCACCAGTGACGGGGGGACGCCGTGGGAGCAGTACTTC.

This clone occurred a few times. The CDR3 here is CASSSLLTSRAGELFF. CDR3 nucleotide sequence: TGTGCCAGCAGCTCTCTCTTGACTAGCAGGGCCGGGGAGCTGTTTTTT. J is TRBJ2-2 and V is TRBV11-3; 7 nucleotides match TRBD2. This CDR3 comprises 16 residues. Trimming at V came to 4 bases and at J to 6 bases, leaving 11 bases not matched to a gene. Germline V gene sequence: CDR1 SGHNT, CDR2 YENEEA.

V and J are TRBV5-4 and TRBJ2-2, with D perhaps TRBD2 (5 bases). The CDR3 loop spans 14 amino acids. Trimming took 3 bases from V and 3 from J, leaving 9 bases between them. The germline V gene encodes CDR1 SGHNT and CDR2 YYREEE (reference sequence). This CDR3 reads CASSSRDHTGELFF. DNA of the CDR3: TGTGCCAGCAGCTCCCGGGATCACACCGGGGAGCTGTTTTTT.

The chain joins TRBV5-1 to TRBJ2-2; 10 bases are shared with TRBD2. This CDR3 comprises 17 residues. J gave up 3 bases and V 4 bases, and 9 bases lay outside the gene matches. Per germline, CDR1 SGHRS and CDR2 YFSETQ. Written as DNA, the CDR3 is TGCGCCAGCAGCCCGCCCCTAGCGGGAGACGACACCGGGGAGCTGTTTTTT. Its protein product is CASSPPLAGDDTGELFF.

This chain uses TRBV5-5 with TRBJ1-5; 7 bases are shared with TRBD1. The CDR3 loop spans 15 amino acids. The ends lost 3 bases at V and 2 bases at J; junction bases unmatched: 5. The V gene's germline CDR1 is SGHKS and CDR2 YYEKEE (reference sequence). The CDR3 DNA is TGTGCCAGCAGCTCTGGGGACAGAGGCAATCAGCCCCAGCATTTT. This gives the protein CASSSGDRGNQPQHF.

This chain uses TRBV28 with TRBJ1-2, with D possibly matching TRBD1 (6 bases). Per the germline V gene, CDR1 is MDHEN and CDR2 is SYDVKM. V was clipped by 6 bases and J by 7 bases, with 12 bases between them. This CDR3 has 12 residues. CDR3 in DNA: TGTGCCAGCAGCCCGCGACAGGCTGGCTACACCTTC. As protein: CASSPRQAGYTF.

V gene TRBV28 combines with J gene TRBJ2-3; 7 bases fit TRBD2. With V trimmed by 5 bases and J by 5 bases, 1 base remained unmatched. Germline lookup yields CDR1 MDHEN and CDR2 SYDVKM. The CDR3 is made up of 12 amino acids. The CDR3 bases are TGTGCCAGCAGTGGGGGGGTAGATACGCAGTATTTT. Amino acids: CASSGGVDTQYF.

V and J are TRBV12-3 or TRBV12-4 and TRBJ1-2; 8 positions match TRBD1. With V trimmed by 6 bases and J by 5 bases, 5 bases remained unmatched. The CDR3 spans 13 residues. The CDR3 DNA is TGTGCCAGCAGCCCGGACAGGGCGTATGGCTACACCTTC. Translation: CASSPDRAYGYTF.

J is TRBJ2-3 and V is TRBV5-4; 12 positions agree with TRBD2. This CDR3 contains 15 residues. Germline values: CDR1 SGHNT, CDR2 YYREEE (reference sequence). V trimming: 7 bases; J trimming: 0 bases; junction bases outside the gene matches: 3. As DNA, the CDR3 is TGTGCCAGCGGCACTAGCGGGAGGAGCACAGATACGCAGTATTTT. It yields the protein CASGTSGRSTDTQYF.

The chain joins TRBV7-2 to TRBJ1-3; TRBD1 agrees at 9 bases. CDR1 SGHTA and CDR2 FQGNSA come from the germline V gene. V shed 4 bases and J 4 bases; nucleotides not matched to a gene: 11. There are 17 residues in the CDR3. CDR3 loop: CASSSRQGGPSGNTIYF. CDR3 coding DNA: TGTGCCAGCAGCTCCCGACAGGGGGGGCCGTCCGGAAACACCATATATTTT.

This chain connects TRBV6-5 to TRBJ1-5, with a weak D call TRBD1 (6 bases). Trimming cost V 6 bases and J 7 bases, with 16 bases left between them. This CDR3 has 14 residues. Per germline, CDR1 MNHEY and CDR2 SVGAGI. CDR3 residues: CASSYGQMGQPQHF. The CDR3 DNA reads as TGTGCCAGCAGCTACGGACAGATGGGGCAGCCCCAGCATTTT.